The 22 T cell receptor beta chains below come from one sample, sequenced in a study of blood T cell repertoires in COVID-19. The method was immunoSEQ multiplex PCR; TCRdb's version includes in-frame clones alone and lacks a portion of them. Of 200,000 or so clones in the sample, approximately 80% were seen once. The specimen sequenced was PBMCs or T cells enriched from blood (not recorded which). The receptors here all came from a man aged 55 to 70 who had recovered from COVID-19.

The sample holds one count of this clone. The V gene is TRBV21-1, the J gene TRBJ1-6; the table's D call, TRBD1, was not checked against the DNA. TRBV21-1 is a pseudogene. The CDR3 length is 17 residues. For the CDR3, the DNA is TGTGCCAGCATCACAGGGGACACCGTCTCCTATAATTCACCCCTCCACTTT. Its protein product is CASITGDTVSYNSPLHF.

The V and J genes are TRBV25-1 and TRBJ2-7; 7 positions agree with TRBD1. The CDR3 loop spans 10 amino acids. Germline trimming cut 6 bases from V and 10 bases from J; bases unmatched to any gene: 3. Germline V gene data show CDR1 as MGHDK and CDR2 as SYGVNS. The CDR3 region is CASRGTDQYF. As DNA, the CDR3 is TGTGCCAGCAGGGGGACAGACCAGTACTTC.

CDR3 sequence reads: CASSHTRGVRPGNTIYF. The CDR3 nucleotides are TGCGCCAGCAGCCACACAAGGGGTGTCAGGCCTGGAAACACCATATATTTT. J is TRBJ1-3 and V is TRBV4-3, with D perhaps matching TRBD1 (5 bases). Trimming stripped 3 bases from V and 2 bases from J, with 17 bases between. This CDR3 comprises 17 residues. Germline values: CDR1 LGHNA, CDR2 YSLEER.

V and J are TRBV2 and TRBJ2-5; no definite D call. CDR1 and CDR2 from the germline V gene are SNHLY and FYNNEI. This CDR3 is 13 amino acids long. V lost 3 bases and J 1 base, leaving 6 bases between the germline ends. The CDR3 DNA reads TGTGCCAGCAGTGATAGCATCCAAGAGACCCAGTACTTC. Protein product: CASSDSIQETQYF.

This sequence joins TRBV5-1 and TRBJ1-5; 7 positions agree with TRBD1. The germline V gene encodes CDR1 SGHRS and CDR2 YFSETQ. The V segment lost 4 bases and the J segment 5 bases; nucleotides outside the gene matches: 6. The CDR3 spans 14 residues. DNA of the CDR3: TGCGCCAGCAGCAACGGACAGGCCGATCAGCCCCAGCATTTT. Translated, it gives CASSNGQADQPQHF. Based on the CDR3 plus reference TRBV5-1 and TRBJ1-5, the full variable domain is KAGVTQTPRYLIKTRGQQVTLSCSPISGHRSVSWYQQTPGQGLQFLFEYFSETQRNKGNFPGRFSGRQFSNSRSEMNVSTLELGDSALYLCASSNGQADQPQHFGDGTRLSIL.

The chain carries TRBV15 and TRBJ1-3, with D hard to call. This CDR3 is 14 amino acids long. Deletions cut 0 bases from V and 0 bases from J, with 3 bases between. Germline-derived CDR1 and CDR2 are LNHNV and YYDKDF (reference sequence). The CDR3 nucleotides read TGTGCCACCAGCAGAGATTACTCTGGAAACACCATATATTTT. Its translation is CATSRDYSGNTIYF.

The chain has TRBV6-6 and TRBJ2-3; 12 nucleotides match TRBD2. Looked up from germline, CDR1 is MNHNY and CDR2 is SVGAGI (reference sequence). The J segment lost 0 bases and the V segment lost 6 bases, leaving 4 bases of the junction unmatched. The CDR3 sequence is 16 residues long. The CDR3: CASRFLAGGSTDTQYF. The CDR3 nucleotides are TGTGCCAGCAGGTTCCTAGCGGGGGGGAGCACAGATACGCAGTATTTT.

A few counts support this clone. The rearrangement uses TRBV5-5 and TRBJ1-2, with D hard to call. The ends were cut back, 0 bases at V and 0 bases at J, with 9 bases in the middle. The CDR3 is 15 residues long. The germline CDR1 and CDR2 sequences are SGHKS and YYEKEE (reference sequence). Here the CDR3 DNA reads TGTGCCAGCAGCTTGGCCGGGGTAGCTAACTATGGCTACACCTTC. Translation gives CASSLAGVANYGYTF.

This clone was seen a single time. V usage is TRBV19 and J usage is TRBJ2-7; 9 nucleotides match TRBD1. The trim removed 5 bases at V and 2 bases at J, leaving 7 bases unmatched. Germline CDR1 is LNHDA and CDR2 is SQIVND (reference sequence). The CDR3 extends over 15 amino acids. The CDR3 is CASSAGTGPAYEQYF. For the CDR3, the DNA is TGTGCCAGTAGTGCGGGGACAGGGCCCGCCTACGAGCAGTACTTC.

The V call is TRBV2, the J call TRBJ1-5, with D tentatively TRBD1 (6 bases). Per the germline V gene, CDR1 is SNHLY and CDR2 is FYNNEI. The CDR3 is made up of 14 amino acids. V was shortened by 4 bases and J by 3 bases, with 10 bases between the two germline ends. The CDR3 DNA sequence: TGTGCCAGCAGTGTCGGGGGGCTCAATCAGCCCCAGCATTTT. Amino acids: CASSVGGLNQPQHF.

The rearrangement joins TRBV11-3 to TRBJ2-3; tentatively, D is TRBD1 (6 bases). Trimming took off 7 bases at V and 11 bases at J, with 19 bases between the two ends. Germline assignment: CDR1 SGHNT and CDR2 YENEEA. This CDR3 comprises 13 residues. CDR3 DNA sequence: TGTGCCAGCAACAACCTCCCCGAGGGGGAGCAGTATTTT. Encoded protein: CASNNLPEGEQYF.

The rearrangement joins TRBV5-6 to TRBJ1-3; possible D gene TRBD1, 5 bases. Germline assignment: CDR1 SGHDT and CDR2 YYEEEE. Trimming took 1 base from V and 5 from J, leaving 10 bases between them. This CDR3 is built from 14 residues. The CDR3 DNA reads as TGTGCCAGCAGCTTGAGGCAGGGCAGAAACACCATATATTTT. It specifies CASSLRQGRNTIYF.

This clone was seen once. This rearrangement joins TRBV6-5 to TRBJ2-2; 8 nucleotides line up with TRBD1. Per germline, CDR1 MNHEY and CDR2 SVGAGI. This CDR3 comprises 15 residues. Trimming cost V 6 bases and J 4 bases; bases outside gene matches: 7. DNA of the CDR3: TGTGCCAGCAGGCGGACAGGGACGGGCACCGGGGAGCTGTTTTTT. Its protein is CASRRTGTGTGELFF.

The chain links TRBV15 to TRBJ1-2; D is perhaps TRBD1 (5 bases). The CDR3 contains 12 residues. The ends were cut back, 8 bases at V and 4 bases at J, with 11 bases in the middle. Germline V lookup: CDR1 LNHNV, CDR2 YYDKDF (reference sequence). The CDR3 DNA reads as TGTGCCACCCAGGGACTTTCCTATGGCTACACCTTC. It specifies CATQGLSYGYTF.

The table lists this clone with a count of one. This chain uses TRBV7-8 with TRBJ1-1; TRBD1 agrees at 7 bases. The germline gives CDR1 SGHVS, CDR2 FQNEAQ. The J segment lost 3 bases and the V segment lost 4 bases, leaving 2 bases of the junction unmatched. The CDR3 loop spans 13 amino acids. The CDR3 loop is CASSSGQHTEAFF. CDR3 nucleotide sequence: TGTGCCAGCAGCTCGGGACAGCACACTGAAGCTTTCTTT.

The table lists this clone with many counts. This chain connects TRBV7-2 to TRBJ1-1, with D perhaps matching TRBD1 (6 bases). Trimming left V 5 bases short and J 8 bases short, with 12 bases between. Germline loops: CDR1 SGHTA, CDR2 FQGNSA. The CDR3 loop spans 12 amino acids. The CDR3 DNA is TGTGCCAGCAGCCGAAGGGGGGGAGAAGCTTTCTTT. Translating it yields CASSRRGGEAFF. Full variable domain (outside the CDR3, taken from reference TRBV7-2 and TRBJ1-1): GAGVSQSPSNKVTEKGKDVELRCDPISGHTALYWYRQSLGQGLEFLIYFQGNSAPDKSGLPSDRFSAERTGGSVSTLTIQRTQQEDSAVYLCASSRRGGEAFFGQGTRLTVV.

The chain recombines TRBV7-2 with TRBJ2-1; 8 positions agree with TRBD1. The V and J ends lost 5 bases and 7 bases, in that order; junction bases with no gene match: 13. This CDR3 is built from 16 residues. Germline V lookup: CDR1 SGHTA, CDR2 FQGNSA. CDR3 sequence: CASSRSGTGPSNEQFF. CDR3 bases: TGTGCCAGCAGCCGTTCCGGGACAGGTCCATCTAATGAGCAGTTCTTC.

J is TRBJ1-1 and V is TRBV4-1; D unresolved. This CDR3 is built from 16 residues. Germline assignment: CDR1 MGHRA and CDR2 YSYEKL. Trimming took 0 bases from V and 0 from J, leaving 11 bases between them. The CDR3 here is CASSQDRQVVNTEAFF. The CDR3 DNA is TGCGCCAGCAGCCAAGATCGGCAGGTTGTGAACACTGAAGCTTTCTTT.

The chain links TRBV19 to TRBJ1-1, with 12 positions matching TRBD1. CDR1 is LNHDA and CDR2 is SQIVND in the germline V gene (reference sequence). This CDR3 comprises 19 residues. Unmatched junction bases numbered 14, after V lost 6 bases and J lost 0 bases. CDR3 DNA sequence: TGTGCCAGTAGCCCGAGAATTGGGACAGGGGGCGGGATGAACACTGAAGCTTTCTTT. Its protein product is CASSPRIGTGGGMNTEAFF.

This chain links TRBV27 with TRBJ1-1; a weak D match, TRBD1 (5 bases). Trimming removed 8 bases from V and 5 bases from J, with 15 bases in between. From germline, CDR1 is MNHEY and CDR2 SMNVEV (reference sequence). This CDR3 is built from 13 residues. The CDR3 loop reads CASGIDGGTEAFF. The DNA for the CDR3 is TGTGCCAGCGGTATAGACGGGGGAACTGAAGCTTTCTTT.

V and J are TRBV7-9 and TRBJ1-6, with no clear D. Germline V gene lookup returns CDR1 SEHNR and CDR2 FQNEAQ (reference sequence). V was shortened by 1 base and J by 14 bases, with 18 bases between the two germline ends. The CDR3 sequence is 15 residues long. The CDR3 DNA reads TGTGCCAGCAGCTTAGAGATGCAGGCGGCGGGCACCCTCCACTTT. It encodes CASSLEMQAAGTLHF. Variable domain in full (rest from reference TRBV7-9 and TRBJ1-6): DTGVSQNPRHKITKRGQNVTFRCDPISEHNRLYWYRQTLGQGPEFLTYFQNEAQLEKSRLLSDRFSAERPKGSFSTLEIQRTEQGDSAMYLCASSLEMQAAGTLHFGNGTRLTVT.

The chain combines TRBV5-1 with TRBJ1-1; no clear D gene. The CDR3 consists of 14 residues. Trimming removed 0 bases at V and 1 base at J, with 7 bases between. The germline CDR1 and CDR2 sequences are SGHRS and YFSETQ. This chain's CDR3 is CASSLATRNTEAFF. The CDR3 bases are TGCGCCAGCAGCTTGGCCACAAGGAACACTGAAGCTTTCTTT.